A selection of T cell receptor beta chains follows, all from one sample in a study of blood T cell repertoires in COVID-19. Libraries were prepared by immunoSEQ multiplex PCR; TCRdb keeps only in-frame clonotypes and omits some of them. Of approximately 200,000 clones in the sample, roughly four fifths were seen once. Sequenced: PBMCs or T cells enriched from blood (not recorded which). The receptor source for this set is a man aged 35 to 55 who had recovered from COVID-19. CDR3s include the opening cysteine and the closing phenylalanine or tryptophan. D genes are given only for firm matches. The size of a clone is reported for some rows only, either as once, few or many, or as a class for expanded clones.

CDR3	DNA	size	V	J	D
CASSEAQLAGVNEQFF	TGTGCCAGCAGTGAAGCGCAACTAGCGGGTGTCAATGAGCAGTTCTTC	-	TRBV2	TRBJ2-1	TRBD2
CASSLPGTRGVF	TGTGCCAGCAGCCTCCCCGGGACTCGGGGGGTCTTC	-	TRBV12-3/TRBV12-4	TRBJ2-1	TRBD2
CAISELAGAGNEQFF	TGTGCCATCAGTGAACTAGCGGGAGCGGGTAATGAGCAGTTCTTC	-	TRBV10-3	TRBJ2-1	TRBD2
CASRPFGQTNEQFF	TGTGCCAGCAGGCCCTTCGGACAAACTAATGAGCAGTTCTTC	-	TRBV2	TRBJ2-1	-
CAWSLGTLRTDTQYF	TGTGCCTGGAGCCTCGGGACACTCAGGACAGATACGCAGTATTTT	-	TRBV30	TRBJ2-3	-
CASSLDGTSGRAGYNEQFF	TGTGCCAGCAGCTTGGACGGGACTAGCGGGAGGGCCGGATACAATGAGCAGTTCTTC	few	TRBV11-3	TRBJ2-1	TRBD2
CASSRVGAAQETQYF	TGTGCCAGCAGCCGTGTAGGAGCGGCCCAAGAGACCCAGTACTTC	once	TRBV7-6	TRBJ2-5	-
CASSLVDRGLWNTEVFF	TGTGCCAGCAGTTTAGTCGACAGGGGGCTTTGGAACACTGAAGTTTTCTTT	-	TRBV28	TRBJ1-1	TRBD1
CASSPQTGGNRPQHF	TGTGCCAGCTCACCGCAGACAGGGGGCAATCGGCCCCAGCATTTT	-	TRBV18	TRBJ1-5	TRBD1
CASSDTGGVQPQHF	TGTGCCAGCAGTGACACAGGGGGGGTACAGCCCCAGCATTTT	-	TRBV6-1	TRBJ1-5	TRBD1
CASSLTTGVRLGNTIYF	TGTGCCAGCAGCCTTACAACAGGGGTCCGCCTAGGAAACACCATATATTTT	-	TRBV7-8	TRBJ1-3	TRBD1
CASRQGAGGVNQPQHF	TGTGCCAGCAGACAGGGGGCAGGGGGCGTAAATCAGCCCCAGCATTTT	once	TRBV2	TRBJ1-5	TRBD1
CASSLVKGEGGYTF	TGTGCCAGCAGTTTAGTGAAAGGGGAAGGCGGCTACACCTTC	-	TRBV27	TRBJ1-2	-
CASSDPQGVGEAFF	TGTGCCAGCAGCGATCCACAGGGGGTGGGTGAAGCTTTCTTT	few	TRBV5-4	TRBJ1-1	TRBD1
CASSPSGSPPDTQYF	TGTGCCAGCAGCCCTAGCGGGAGCCCCCCAGATACGCAGTATTTT	-	TRBV7-2	TRBJ2-3	TRBD2
CASSLGGEIYNEQFF	TGTGCCAGCAGCTTGGGGGGGGAGATCTACAATGAGCAGTTCTTC	-	TRBV5-4	TRBJ2-1	-
CASSLQGQETQYF	TGTGCCAGCAGCCTGCAGGGCCAAGAGACCCAGTACTTC	-	TRBV14	TRBJ2-5	-
CASSQDRGGEKLFF	TGTGCCAGCAGCCAGGACAGGGGCGGAGAAAAACTGTTTTTT	-	TRBV5-4	TRBJ1-4	TRBD1
CASSPRTGGMGRETQYF	TGTGCCAGCAGCCCAAGGACAGGGGGCATGGGAAGGGAGACCCAGTACTTC	few	TRBV3-1/TRBV3-2	TRBJ2-5	TRBD1
CASSRDASGQPQHF	TGTGCCAGCAGCCGTGACGCTAGCGGACAGCCCCAGCATTTT	-	TRBV27	TRBJ1-5	-
CATSREGGEGEAFF	TGTGCCACCAGCAGAGAGGGAGGGGAGGGTGAAGCTTTCTTT	-	TRBV15	TRBJ1-1	-
CASSLQGDVYGYTF	TGTGCCAGCAGCCTGCAGGGGGACGTGTATGGCTACACCTTC	-	TRBV3-1/TRBV3-2	TRBJ1-2	TRBD1
CASSLKVAAEQYF	TGTGCCAGCAGCTTAAAAGTTGCGGCCGAGCAGTACTTC	-	TRBV7-6	TRBJ2-7	-
CASSSQGALSYEQYF	TGCGCCAGCAGCTCACAGGGAGCCCTGTCCTACGAGCAGTACTTC	-	TRBV5-1	TRBJ2-7	-
CASSEAFEWGYTF	TGTGCCAGCAGTGAAGCATTTGAGTGGGGCTACACCTTC	-	TRBV6-1	TRBJ1-2	-
CASSSPGYGYTF	TGTGCCAGCAGCTCCCCAGGCTATGGCTACACCTTC	-	TRBV5-4	TRBJ1-2	-
CASSRSSGRPTYEQFF	TGTGCCAGCAGCCGGAGTAGCGGGAGGCCAACGTATGAGCAGTTCTTC	-	TRBV11-2	TRBJ2-1	TRBD2